This T cell receptor beta chain was identified in a study of blood T cells in healthy people across ages. With 0 bases removed from V and 8 bases from J, the gap between germline ends came to 9 bases. This CDR3 contains 13 residues. Germline CDR1 is SGHKS and CDR2 is YYEKEE (reference sequence). A J-beta primer mix and a sample-barcoded 5' primer were used in a second PCR of about 6 to 12 cycles. Through a template-switch adaptor with 12 random nucleotides, each cDNA molecule received a tag. Each CDR3 protein gets one entry after TCRdb re-called the 5' RACE reads with MiXCR. The table records roughly 800,000 distinct CDR3 sequences, roughly 24% of them present only once. Study observations and caveats: Among T cells, TCR beta diversity per million cells dropped roughly linearly as age rose.

Comments on this clonotype: What it recognizes is unknown.

This same sample was also part of a study on T cells of mothers and their children. That paper states: The authors added sample barcodes and 2-4 random nucleotides using the M1S primer of the second PCR.

Sequences were obtained from blood. The clonotype comes from a boy aged 5 to 17 in good health. This sequence joins TRBV5-5 and TRBJ2-1, with D unresolved. CDR3 DNA sequence: TGTGCCAGCAGCTTGGGAGCCCAAGATGAGCAGTTCTTC. It translates to CASSLGAQDEQFF.